A single sample is the source of the 19 T cell receptor beta chains below, sequenced in a study of OX40 agonist ivuxolimab in advanced cancers. Using immunoSEQ multiplex PCR, the repertoire was profiled, and TCRdb retains in-frame clones only, with some absent. The data hold 55,000 to 75,000 clones, with roughly 88% observed a single time. The sequencing used CD4+ or CD8+ T cells sorted from blood, collected in a trial of the OX40 agonist ivuxolimab. Receptors were obtained from an adult with an advanced solid tumor such as melanoma, head and neck, liver or kidney cancer.

In its sample, this clone was seen once. The V and J genes are TRBV11-2 and TRBJ2-3; the D gene is possibly TRBD2 (5 bases). The CDR3 loop spans 15 amino acids. Germline V gives CDR1 SGHAT, CDR2 FQNNGV. V was clipped by 5 bases and J by 1 base, with 13 bases between them. The CDR3 sequence is CASSLQFSGTDTQYF. In DNA form, the CDR3 reads TGTGCCAGCAGCCTGCAGTTTAGCGGCACAGATACGCAGTATTTT.

The V and J genes are TRBV6-6 and TRBJ2-7; D uncertain. The CDR3 totals 11 residues. Trimming shortened V by 2 bases and J by 4 bases, and 3 bases separated the two germline ends. Per germline, CDR1 MNHNY and CDR2 SVGAGI (reference sequence). CDR3 DNA sequence: TGTGCCAGCAGTTACCTGTACGAGCAGTACTTC. This codes for CASSYLYEQYF.

This clone has just one count. The chain recombines TRBV18 with TRBJ2-1, with 9 bases that match TRBD1. Germline values: CDR1 KGHSH, CDR2 LQKENI. The V and J ends lost 2 bases and 7 bases, in that order; junction bases with no gene match: 3. The CDR3 contains 14 residues. CDR3 DNA: TGTGCCAGCTCACCAGGGACAGGGCAAAATGAGCAGTTCTTC. Its protein is CASSPGTGQNEQFF.

J is TRBJ1-2 and V is TRBV18; 9 bases line up with TRBD1. The CDR3 is 14 amino acids. Germline V gene data show CDR1 as KGHSH and CDR2 as LQKENI. V shed 3 bases, J shed 7 bases, and the junction held 6 bases outside the gene matches. CDR3: CASSPGQGSGGYTF. The CDR3 DNA follows: TGTGCCAGCTCACCGGGACAGGGTTCGGGTGGCTACACCTTC.

The chain couples TRBV6-1 to TRBJ2-5, with 7 bases lining up with TRBD1. There are 15 residues in the CDR3. The germline V gene has CDR1 MNHNS and CDR2 SASEGT. The junction had 8 bases not matched to a gene; V was cut back by 5 bases and J by 2 bases. CDR3: CASSFEVGQQETQYF. The DNA of the CDR3 is TGTGCCAGCAGTTTCGAGGTGGGACAGCAAGAGACCCAGTACTTC.

The chain uses TRBV6-6 and TRBJ1-1; TRBD1 aligns across 8 bases. The length of the CDR3 is 13 residues. V shed 7 bases and J 4 bases; nucleotides not matched to a gene: 5. Looked up from germline, CDR1 is MNHNY and CDR2 is SVGAGI (reference sequence). The CDR3 sequence is CASIQGAGTEAFF. The CDR3 DNA follows: TGTGCCAGCATCCAGGGGGCTGGCACTGAAGCTTTCTTT.

This clone was observed a single time. The V and J genes are TRBV6-1 and TRBJ2-7; 8 bases are a match to TRBD1. Germline CDR1 is MNHNS and CDR2 is SASEGT. This CDR3 is 14 amino acids long. Losses at the gene ends were 4 bases for V and 6 bases for J; bases not matched to a gene: 8. CDR3 DNA sequence: TGTGCCAGCAGTGTAGGGGGACAGGTTGGCGAGCAGTACTTC. Encoded protein: CASSVGGQVGEQYF.

The chain employs TRBV27 and TRBJ2-7, with TRBD1 matching over 7 bases. Germline CDR1 reads MNHEY; CDR2 reads SMNVEV (reference sequence). CDR3 size: 13 residues. The V segment lost 5 bases and the J segment 6 bases; nucleotides outside the gene matches: 7. CDR3 residues: CASSVDRRSEQYF. The CDR3 DNA sequence: TGTGCCAGCAGTGTGGACAGGCGTAGCGAGCAGTACTTC.

The V call is TRBV19, the J call TRBJ1-3; D may be TRBD1 (6 bases). V lost 8 bases to trimming and J lost 0 bases, with 20 bases between them. Germline V gives CDR1 LNHDA, CDR2 SQIVND (reference sequence). The CDR3 loop spans 17 amino acids. CDR3 amino acids: CASHTERQAISGNTIYF. DNA for the CDR3: TGTGCCAGTCACACGGAGCGACAGGCCATCTCTGGAAACACCATATATTTT.

The V call is TRBV6-1, the J call TRBJ2-1, with D possibly TRBD1 on 5 matching bases. The ends were cut back, 1 base at V and 8 bases at J, with 18 bases in the middle. This CDR3 has 16 residues. CDR1 MNHNS and CDR2 SASEGT come from the germline V gene. CDR3 bases: TGTGCCAGCAGTGAAGAAAGGTCCGCCAGGGCGGATGAGCAGTTCTTC. Its protein product is CASSEERSARADEQFF.

CDR3 protein: CASSLWASGSTPQFF. The DNA for the CDR3 is TGTGCCAGCAGCTTATGGGCTAGCGGGAGTACCCCTCAGTTCTTC. The chain carries TRBV7-3 and TRBJ2-1, with TRBD2 identical over 10 bases. Trimming at V came to 2 bases and at J to 13 bases, leaving 11 bases not matched to a gene. CDR1 and CDR2 from the germline V gene are SGHTA and FQGTGA. The CDR3 is 15 amino acids.

This rearrangement joins TRBV27 to TRBJ2-3; the match to TRBD2 covers 7 bases. Germline assignment: CDR1 MNHEY and CDR2 SMNVEV (reference sequence). V shed 3 bases and J 2 bases; nucleotides not matched to a gene: 5. This CDR3 is built from 15 residues. The CDR3 sequence is CASSLVTSNTDTQYF. CDR3 bases: TGTGCCAGCAGTTTGGTGACTAGCAACACAGATACGCAGTATTTT.

V gene TRBV19 combines with J gene TRBJ1-5, with TRBD1 matching over 7 bases. The CDR3 spans 15 residues. Germline V gives CDR1 LNHDA, CDR2 SQIVND (reference sequence). With 2 bases clipped from V and 5 bases from J, the junction kept 6 bases outside the gene matches. The CDR3 region has the DNA TGTGCCAGTAGTATACCAGGGGGTATCCATCAGCCCCAGCATTTT. It translates to CASSIPGGIHQPQHF. The full variable domain, rest sourced from reference TRBV19 and TRBJ1-5, is DGGITQSPKYLFRKEGQNVTLSCEQNLNHDAMYWYRQDPGQGLRLIYYSQIVNDFQKGDIAEGYSVSREKKESFPLTVTSAQKNPTAFYLCASSIPGGIHQPQHFGDGTRLSIL.

The chain recombines TRBV27 with TRBJ2-1, with TRBD1 matching over 8 bases. Germline loops: CDR1 MNHEY, CDR2 SMNVEV (reference sequence). V dropped 0 bases and J dropped 4; count of bases not matched to a gene: 2. This CDR3 has 15 amino acids. The CDR3 sequence is CASSLSGQVYNEQFF. CDR3 nucleotides: TGTGCCAGCAGTTTATCGGGACAGGTTTACAATGAGCAGTTCTTC.

This sequence joins TRBV12-5 and TRBJ2-3; D is ambiguous. The CDR3 totals 13 residues. Trimming took off 7 bases at V and 4 bases at J, with 12 bases between the two ends. Germline CDR1 is LGHNT and CDR2 is FRNRAP. The CDR3 sequence is CASAPEWADTQYF. In nucleotides, the CDR3 is TGTGCTAGTGCCCCCGAGTGGGCAGATACGCAGTATTTT.

The chain has TRBV6-5 and TRBJ2-7; TRBD1 might be the D (6 bases). The length of the CDR3 is 13 residues. CDR1 and CDR2 from the germline V gene are MNHEY and SVGAGI. V lost 6 bases to trimming and J lost 1 base, with 10 bases between them. CDR3 DNA sequence: TGTGCCAGCAGGCCGACAGGTTCCTACGAGCAGTACTTC. Its translation: CASRPTGSYEQYF.

The chain has TRBV7-9 and TRBJ1-1; TRBD1 matches at 7 bases. This CDR3 comprises 14 residues. CDR1 is SEHNR and CDR2 is FQNEAQ in the germline V gene (reference sequence). The junction had 5 bases not matched to a gene; V was cut back by 6 bases and J by 1 base. The CDR3 loop reads CASSWDSQNTEAFF. CDR3 DNA: TGTGCCAGCAGTTGGGACAGCCAGAACACTGAAGCTTTCTTT.

The chain is built from TRBV14 and TRBJ2-1; TRBD2 matches at 11 bases. Germline lookup yields CDR1 SGHDN and CDR2 FVKESK. The CDR3 is 14 residues long. V was clipped by 3 bases and J by 8 bases; unmatched bases: 3. The DNA of the CDR3 is TGTGCCAGCAGCCAGCTAGCGGGAGGTTATGAGCAGTTCTTC. The encoded protein is CASSQLAGGYEQFF.

The rearrangement links TRBV5-1 to TRBJ2-2; D uncertain. Trimming left V 0 bases short and J 6 bases short, with 12 bases between. The CDR3 has 15 residues. Per the germline V gene, CDR1 is SGHRS and CDR2 is YFSETQ. The DNA of the CDR3 is TGCGCCAGCAGCTTGGACGGAGCGAGCGCCGGGGAGCTGTTTTTT. Its protein product is CASSLDGASAGELFF.